This T cell receptor beta chain was identified in a study of PD-1 blockade in mismatch repair-deficient tumors listed by TCRdb under 2017. With regard to the full study: The trial enrolled just over 85 consecutive patients with roughly twelve mismatch repair-deficient cancer types between 2013 and September 2016, all previously treated and progressing. Tumor-associated T cell clones in the peripheral blood of patients responding to PD-1 blockade were tracked using deep sequencing of TCR CDR3 regions.

For each enrolled patient, mismatch repair deficiency was established using either polymerase chain reaction or immunohistochemistry. TCR sequencing was carried out for a few patients who responded to pembrolizumab therapy. In the phase II trial, pembrolizumab PD-1 blockade was tested prospectively in advanced mismatch repair-deficient cancers, no matter which tissue of origin the cancers came from. Peripheral blood T cell samples were collected serially, before PD-1 blockade began and at several time points afterward. Blood sampling times were expressed in weeks after the first pembrolizumab dose. Library method: the immunoSEQ multiplex PCR assay. The table was pulled from immuneACCESS by TCRdb, which kept in-frame rearrangements only. Such tables lose some clones; where checked, under half of the loss comes from unresolved V genes, and the rest has no known cause. The sample has about 100,000 clones on record, about 79% of them singletons. The ten largest clones add up to 6.3% of the sample.

As for this clone: No antigen is known for it. Base qualities are not at hand, and no much larger clone is one base apart.

The germline V gene (reference sequence) sets CDR1 to MNHNY and CDR2 to SVGAGI. There are 13 amino acids in the CDR3, from cysteine to phenylalanine inclusive. Only the CDR3 portion is preserved as DNA: 39 bases, with reading frame beginning at the first base. Relative to germline, V is 6 bases shorter and J is 2 bases shorter, with 10 bases between their ends. Overall study results and their limits: After pembrolizumab, tumor-resident clones, which were often undetectable in blood before treatment, expanded rapidly and then contracted, generally ahead of radiologic responses.

The chain employs TRBV6-6 and TRBJ1-2, with the D segment identity uncertain. This receptor was obtained from an adult with mismatch repair-deficient cancer. Sequenced here: peripheral blood, sampled 30 to 36 weeks after starting pembrolizumab. The CDR3: CASSPDGNYGYTF. The base sequence is TGTGCCAGCAGCCCCGACGGGAACTATGGCTACACCTTC.